This TCR beta chain stems from a study of blood T cell repertoires in COVID-19. As for the study in general: Nucleic acid was either cDNA or gDNA, and it came from T cells, B-cell-depleted T cells, or PBMCs.

Measured with immunoSEQ multiplex PCR; TCRdb has only the in-frame clones, and not every one. The table includes just over 300,000 clones, around 92% detected once. The CDR3 totals 13 residues. Germline CDR1 reads SNHLY; CDR2 reads FYNNEI. V dropped 4 bases and J dropped 6 bases, with 12 bases sitting between them. Sequencing was done on a sample of peripheral blood. The chain has TRBV2 and TRBJ1-2; D gene unclear. The sequence derives from a woman aged 25 to 39 with COVID-19, enrolled during active disease. The CDR3 DNA reads TGTGCCAGCAGTGTGGCCAGGAAGGATGGCTACACCTTC. Amino acid sequence: CASSVARKDGYTF.